This TCR beta chain was observed in a study of T cells in Graves' hyperthyroidism and ophthalmopathy. Findings and caveats of the study: The model predicted ophthalmopathy a median roughly six months before onset.

In the case of this clonotype: Its target is not known.

TCR beta CDR3 region amplification was performed from RNA transcripts. In the first-round RT-PCR of the TCR CDR3, the HTBI primer set was used. TCRdb analysed the multiplex PCR reads with MiXCR anew, one entry per CDR3 protein. This sample yields 500,000 to 600,000 distinct CDR3 sequences, of which 35% to 50% are seen a single time; around 47% belongs to the top ten. The length of the CDR3 is 11 residues. The germline V gene encodes CDR1 SQVTM and CDR2 ANQGSEA. Trimming at V came to 8 bases and at J to 4 bases, leaving 2 bases not matched to a gene. The study excluded patients with uncontrolled infection, other autoimmune disease, pregnancy or lactation. Orbital computed tomography and thyroid ultrasound, together with serum TRAb and thyroxine and clinical symptoms, were used for diagnoses.

The sample comprised peripheral blood or thyroid tissue (not recorded which). This TCR was sampled from an adult woman with Graves' disease, either hyperthyroidism or ophthalmopathy (not recorded which). This chain uses TRBV29-1 with TRBJ1-2; 9 positions match TRBD1. CDR3: CSLTGGYGYTF. DNA for the CDR3: TGCAGCTTGACAGGGGGCTATGGCTACACCTTC.